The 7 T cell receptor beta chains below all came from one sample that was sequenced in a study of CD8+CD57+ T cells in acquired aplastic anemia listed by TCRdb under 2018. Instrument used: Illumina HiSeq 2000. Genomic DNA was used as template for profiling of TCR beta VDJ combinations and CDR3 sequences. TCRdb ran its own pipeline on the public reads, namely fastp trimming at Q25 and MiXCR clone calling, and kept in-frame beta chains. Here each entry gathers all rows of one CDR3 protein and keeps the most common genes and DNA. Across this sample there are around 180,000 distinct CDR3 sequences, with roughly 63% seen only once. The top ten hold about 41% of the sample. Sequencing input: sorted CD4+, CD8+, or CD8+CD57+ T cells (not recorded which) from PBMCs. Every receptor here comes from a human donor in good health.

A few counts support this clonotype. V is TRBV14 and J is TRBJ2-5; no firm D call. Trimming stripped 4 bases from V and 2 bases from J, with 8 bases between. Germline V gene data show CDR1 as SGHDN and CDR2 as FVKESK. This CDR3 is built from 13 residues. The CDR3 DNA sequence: TGTGCCAGCAGCCGTACGATACAAGAGACCCAGTACTTC. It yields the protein CASSRTIQETQYF.

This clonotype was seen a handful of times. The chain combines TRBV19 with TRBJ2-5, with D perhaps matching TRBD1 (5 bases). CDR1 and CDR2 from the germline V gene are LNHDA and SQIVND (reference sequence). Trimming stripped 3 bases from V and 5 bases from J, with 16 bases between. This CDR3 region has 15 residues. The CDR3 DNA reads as TGTGCCAGTAGTATGGGCCCCACAGGTTCGGAGACCCAGTACTTC. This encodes CASSMGPTGSETQYF. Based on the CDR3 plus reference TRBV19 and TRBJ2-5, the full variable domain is DGGITQSPKYLFRKEGQNVTLSCEQNLNHDAMYWYRQDPGQGLRLIYYSQIVNDFQKGDIAEGYSVSREKKESFPLTVTSAQKNPTAFYLCASSMGPTGSETQYFGPGTRLLVL.

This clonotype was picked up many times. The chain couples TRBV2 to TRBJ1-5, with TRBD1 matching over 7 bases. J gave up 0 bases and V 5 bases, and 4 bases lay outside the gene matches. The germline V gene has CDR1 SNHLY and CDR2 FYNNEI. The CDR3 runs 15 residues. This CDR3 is CASSQPGGSNQPQHF. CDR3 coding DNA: TGTGCCAGCAGTCAGCCAGGGGGTAGCAATCAGCCCCAGCATTTT.

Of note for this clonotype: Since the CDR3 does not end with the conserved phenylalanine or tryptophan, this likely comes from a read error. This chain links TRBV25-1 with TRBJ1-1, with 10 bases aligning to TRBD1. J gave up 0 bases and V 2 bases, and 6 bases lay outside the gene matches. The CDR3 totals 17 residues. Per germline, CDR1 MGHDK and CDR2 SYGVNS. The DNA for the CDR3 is TGTGCCAGCAGTGAAGGGGACAGGGGAGGTATGAACACTGAAGCTTTCTCT. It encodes CASSEGDRGGMNTEAFS.

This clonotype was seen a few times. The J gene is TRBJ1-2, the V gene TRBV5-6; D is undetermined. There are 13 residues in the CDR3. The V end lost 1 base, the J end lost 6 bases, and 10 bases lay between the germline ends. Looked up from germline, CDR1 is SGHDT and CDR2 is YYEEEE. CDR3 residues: CASSLLRGHGYTF. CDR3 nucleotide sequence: TGTGCCAGCAGCTTGTTACGGGGTCATGGCTACACCTTC.

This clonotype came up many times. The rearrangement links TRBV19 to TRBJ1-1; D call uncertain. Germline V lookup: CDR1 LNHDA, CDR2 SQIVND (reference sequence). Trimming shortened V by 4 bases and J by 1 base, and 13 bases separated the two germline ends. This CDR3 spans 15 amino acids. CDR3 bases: TGTGCCAGTAGTAACGGGCCCCACGGGAACACTGAAGCTTTCTTT. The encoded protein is CASSNGPHGNTEAFF.

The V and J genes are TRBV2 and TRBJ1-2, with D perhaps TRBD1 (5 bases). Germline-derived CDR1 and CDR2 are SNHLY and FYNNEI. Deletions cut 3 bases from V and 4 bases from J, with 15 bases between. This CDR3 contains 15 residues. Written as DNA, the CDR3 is TGTGCCAGCAGTGAGGAGAGGGGTCCCCTCTATGGCTACACCTTC. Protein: CASSEERGPLYGYTF. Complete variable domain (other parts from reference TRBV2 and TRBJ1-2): EPEVTQTPSHQVTQMGQEVILRCVPISNHLYFYWYRQILGQKVEFLVSFYNNEISEKSEIFDDQFSVERPDGSNFTLKIRSTKLEDSAMYFCASSEERGPLYGYTFGSGTRLTVV.